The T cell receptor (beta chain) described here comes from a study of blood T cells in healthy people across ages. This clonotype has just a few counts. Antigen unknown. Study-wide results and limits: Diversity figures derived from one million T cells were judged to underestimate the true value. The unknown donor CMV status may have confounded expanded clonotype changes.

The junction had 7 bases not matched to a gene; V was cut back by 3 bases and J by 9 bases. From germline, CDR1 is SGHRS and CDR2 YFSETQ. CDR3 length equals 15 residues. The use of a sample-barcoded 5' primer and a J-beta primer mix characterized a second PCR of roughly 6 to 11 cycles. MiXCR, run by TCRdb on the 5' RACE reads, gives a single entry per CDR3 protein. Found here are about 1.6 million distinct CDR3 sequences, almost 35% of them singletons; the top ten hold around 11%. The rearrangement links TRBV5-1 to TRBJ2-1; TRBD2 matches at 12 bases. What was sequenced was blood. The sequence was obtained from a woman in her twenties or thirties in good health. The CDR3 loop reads CASSWTSGDVSEQFF. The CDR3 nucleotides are TGCGCCAGCAGCTGGACTAGCGGGGATGTGAGTGAGCAGTTCTTC.